This TCR beta chain stems from a study of T-cell memory formation after mild COVID-19. Study-wide results and limits: Researchers found some responding clones in pre-infection memory, a sign that cross-reactive memory joined. Whether day 37 second-wave clones are SARS-CoV-2-specific was not confirmed. Shrinking CD4+ clones were chiefly CM and EM; CD8+ ones were chiefly EMRA.

This CDR3 has 15 residues. From germline, CDR1 is SGHDT and CDR2 YYEEEE. The V and J ends lost 4 bases and 4 bases respectively, with 17 bases between them. From 5'RACE with constant-segment primers came TCR alpha and TCR beta cDNA libraries that carried sample barcodes and UMIs. TCRdb independently ran MiXCR on the 5' RACE reads; one entry per CDR3 protein. The sample records a few hundred thousand distinct CDR3 sequences, under 25% being singletons. Concerning this clonotype: As yet, its antigen is unknown.

Sequencing was carried out using PBMCs or a T cell subset sorted from them (not recorded which). The gene calls are TRBV5-6 and TRBJ1-2, with D hard to call. The origin of this receptor is an adult woman who had mild COVID-19 (a few samples of this study predate the infection). Cell type and time point are not known. CDR3: CASSPPSGVGYGYTF. DNA of the CDR3: TGTGCCAGCAGCCCTCCCTCGGGAGTCGGCTATGGCTACACCTTC. Full variable domain (outside the CDR3, taken from reference TRBV5-6 and TRBJ1-2): DAGVTQSPTHLIKTRGQQVTLRCSPKSGHDTVSWYQQALGQGPQFIFQYYEEEERQRGNFPDRFSGHQFPNYSSELNVNALLLGDSALYLCASSPPSGVGYGYTFGSGTRLTVV.